These 30 T cell receptor beta chains came from one sample sequenced in a study of beta chain features in type 1 diabetes. All of the isolated RNA was reverse transcribed, so expressed TCRB transcripts were sequenced. TCRdb's copy holds only in-frame clones and misses some; the assay was immunoSEQ multiplex PCR. The sample has about 180,000 clones, less than 15% seen once; the top ten hold approximately 0.64%. The sequenced sample consisted of central memory CD4+ T cells from blood. Receptor source: a woman between 18 and 29 years old in good health.

The J gene is TRBJ2-2, the V gene TRBV9, with a weak D call TRBD2 (6 bases). Germline V gives CDR1 SGDLS, CDR2 YYNGEE. The V end was cut by 0 bases, the J end by 6 bases, with 12 bases between. The CDR3 extends over 15 amino acids. The CDR3 sequence is CASSVASEAPGELFF. For the CDR3, the DNA is TGTGCCAGCAGCGTAGCTAGCGAGGCCCCCGGGGAGCTGTTTTTT.

V is TRBV11-2 and J is TRBJ2-6; 9 bases line up with TRBD1. The CDR3 is made up of 16 amino acids. V lost 5 bases to trimming and J lost 1 base; unmatched junction nucleotides: 3. Looked up from germline, CDR1 is SGHAT and CDR2 is FQNNGV. Here the CDR3 DNA reads TGTGCCAGCAGCACCGGGACAGGGTCTGGGGCCAACGTCCTGACTTTC. This sequence encodes CASSTGTGSGANVLTF.

This chain uses TRBV7-2 with TRBJ2-4; 8 bases fit TRBD1. The CDR3 spans 14 residues. Unmatched junction bases numbered 7, after V lost 5 bases and J lost 7 bases. Per germline, CDR1 SGHTA and CDR2 FQGNSA. The CDR3 nucleotides are TGTGCCAGCAGCGCAGACAGGGGCGTCAACATTCAGTACTTC. This sequence encodes CASSADRGVNIQYF.

CDR3 DNA: TGTGCCAGCAGTGCCCAGGGGGGACAAGAGACCCAGTACTTC. It specifies CASSAQGGQETQYF. The rearrangement links TRBV6-6 to TRBJ2-5, with D perhaps TRBD1 (7 bases). The germline gives CDR1 MNHNY, CDR2 SVGAGI (reference sequence). The CDR3 is 14 residues long. Trimming removed 5 bases from V and 2 bases from J, with 12 bases in between.

The sample holds one count of this clone. The V gene is TRBV28, the J gene TRBJ1-1; D gene unclear. Germline CDR1 reads MDHEN; CDR2 reads SYDVKM. Trimming took off 1 base at V and 2 bases at J, with 2 bases between the two ends. The CDR3 runs 12 residues. The CDR3 spells CASSLSNTEAFF. CDR3 nucleotide sequence: TGTGCCAGCAGTTTATCTAACACTGAAGCTTTCTTT. Using reference TRBV28 and TRBJ1-1 for the parts outside the CDR3, the full variable domain is DVKVTQSSRYLVKRTGEKVFLECVQDMDHENMFWYRQDPGLGLRLIYFSYDVKMKEKGDIPEGYSVSREKKERFSLILESASTNQTSMYLCASSLSNTEAFFGQGTRLTVV.

A word on this clone: The same CDR3 arises from other DNA sequences in this sample as well. This chain links TRBV6-5 with TRBJ2-4, with 7 bases lining up with TRBD1. The CDR3 sequence is 14 residues long. With 4 bases clipped from V and 1 base from J, the junction kept 1 base outside the gene matches. Germline CDR1 and CDR2: MNHEY and SVGAGI. The CDR3 spells CASSLQGAKNIQYF. The CDR3 DNA follows: TGTGCCAGCAGTTTACAGGGGGCCAAAAACATTCAGTACTTC.

This clone showed up just a few times. This chain joins TRBV7-8 and TRBJ2-1; D may be TRBD2 (5 bases). Deletions cut 6 bases from V and 8 bases from J, with 14 bases between. Germline V lookup: CDR1 SGHVS, CDR2 FQNEAQ. The CDR3 loop spans 13 amino acids. CDR3 coding DNA: TGTGCCAGCAGAACGCTAGCACGCTATGAGCAGTTCTTC. This translates into CASRTLARYEQFF. Drawing the rest from reference TRBV7-8 and TRBJ2-1, the complete variable domain is GAGVSQSPRYKVAKRGQDVALRCDPISGHVSLFWYQQALGQGPEFLTYFQNEAQLDKSGLPSDRFFAERPEGSVSTLKIQRTQQEDSAVYLCASRTLARYEQFFGPGTRLTVL.

The V call is TRBV28, the J call TRBJ2-4; 7 nucleotides align to TRBD2. The junction had 4 bases not matched to a gene; V was cut back by 5 bases and J by 0 bases. Germline CDR1 MDHEN, CDR2 SYDVKM. This CDR3 region has 15 residues. CDR3 residues: CASSPSGIAKNIQYF. The CDR3 nucleotides are TGTGCCAGCAGTCCGAGCGGGATAGCCAAAAACATTCAGTACTTC. Together with reference TRBV28 and TRBJ2-4, the CDR3 gives the full variable domain: DVKVTQSSRYLVKRTGEKVFLECVQDMDHENMFWYRQDPGLGLRLIYFSYDVKMKEKGDIPEGYSVSREKKERFSLILESASTNQTSMYLCASSPSGIAKNIQYFGAGTRLSVL.

V is TRBV15 and J is TRBJ1-2; 7 bases line up with TRBD1. The CDR3 has 14 residues. Unmatched junction bases numbered 9, after V lost 0 bases and J lost 11 bases. Germline lookup yields CDR1 LNHNV and CDR2 YYDKDF (reference sequence). The CDR3 sequence is CATSRELTGSRYTF. CDR3 nucleotides: TGTGCCACCAGCAGAGAATTGACAGGGTCGCGGTACACCTTC.

The gene calls are TRBV28 and TRBJ2-5, with D possibly being TRBD1 (6 bases). Germline V lookup: CDR1 MDHEN, CDR2 SYDVKM. The CDR3 has 14 residues. Trimming removed 2 bases at V and 4 bases at J, with 11 bases between. The DNA of the CDR3 is TGTGCCAGCAGTTTAATTCAGGGGCGAGAGACCCAGTACTTC. Amino acids: CASSLIQGRETQYF.

In its sample, this clone was seen a few times. This rearrangement joins TRBV7-2 to TRBJ2-1, with TRBD2 matching over 11 bases. The germline V gene has CDR1 SGHTA and CDR2 FQGNSA. The ends lost 3 bases at V and 7 bases at J; junction bases unmatched: 8. This CDR3 is built from 16 residues. Here the CDR3 reads CASSFRLAGGRNEQFF. The CDR3 DNA reads TGTGCCAGCAGCTTCCGTCTAGCGGGAGGACGTAATGAGCAGTTCTTC.

The chain combines TRBV2 with TRBJ2-7; 11 positions match TRBD2. Germline V CDR1 and CDR2: SNHLY, FYNNEI. The CDR3 spans 18 residues. V shed 1 base, J shed 7 bases, and the junction held 15 bases outside the gene matches. For the CDR3, the DNA is TGTGCCAGCAGTGAAGGGGCTACTAGCGGGAGCGTGGTACGTGAGCAGTACTTC. Protein product: CASSEGATSGSVVREQYF. Combining the CDR3 with reference TRBV2 and TRBJ2-7 gives the whole variable domain EPEVTQTPSHQVTQMGQEVILRCVPISNHLYFYWYRQILGQKVEFLVSFYNNEISEKSEIFDDQFSVERPDGSNFTLKIRSTKLEDSAMYFCASSEGATSGSVVREQYFGPGTRLTVT.

This chain connects TRBV28 to TRBJ1-1; weak D call: TRBD1 (6 bases). This CDR3 region has 13 residues. Trimming left V 7 bases short and J 0 bases short, with 9 bases between. Germline V gene data show CDR1 as MDHEN and CDR2 as SYDVKM. CDR3 in DNA: TGTGCCAGCACGGGACAAGTGAACACTGAAGCTTTCTTT. Translating it yields CASTGQVNTEAFF.

The V and J genes are TRBV7-3 and TRBJ1-2; a possible D gene is TRBD1 (6 bases). The V and J ends lost 2 bases and 11 bases respectively, with 15 bases between them. Germline CDR1 is SGHTA and CDR2 is FQGTGA. There are 13 residues in the CDR3. Here the CDR3 DNA reads TGTGCCAGCAGCTTAGCGTCCCTACAGGGATACACCTTC. Protein: CASSLASLQGYTF.

This clone was detected a few times. CDR3 sequence reads: CASSSQDTGELFF. The DNA for the CDR3 is TGTGCCAGCAGCTCGCAGGACACCGGGGAGCTGTTTTTT. The chain couples TRBV7-9 to TRBJ2-2, with D unresolved. The V end was cut by 4 bases, the J end by 3 bases, with 6 bases between. This CDR3 has 13 residues. Germline V gives CDR1 SEHNR, CDR2 FQNEAQ (reference sequence).

The J gene is TRBJ1-1, the V gene TRBV18; 9 positions match TRBD1. Trimming cost V 4 bases and J 4 bases; bases outside gene matches: 7. Germline lookup yields CDR1 KGHSH and CDR2 LQKENI. The CDR3 is 15 residues long. The CDR3 spells CASSQTGGDATEAFF. CDR3 nucleotides: TGTGCCAGCTCACAAACAGGGGGCGATGCCACTGAAGCTTTCTTT.

The gene calls are TRBV13 and TRBJ1-2; tentative D call: TRBD1 (6 bases). V dropped 5 bases and J dropped 3 bases, with 13 bases sitting between them. Germline CDR1 is PRHDT and CDR2 is FYEKMQ (reference sequence). The CDR3 contains 14 residues. This chain's CDR3 is CASSRGGLDYGYTF. The CDR3 nucleotides are TGTGCCAGCAGCAGGGGGGGGCTGGACTATGGCTACACCTTC. Full variable domain (rest looked up from reference TRBV13 and TRBJ1-2): AAGVIQSPRHLIKEKRETATLKCYPIPRHDTVYWYQQGPGQDPQFLISFYEKMQSDKGSIPDRFSAQQFSDYHSELNMSSLELGDSALYFCASSRGGLDYGYTFGSGTRLTVV.

This clone has at least ten counts. The chain employs TRBV20-1 and TRBJ2-1, with D possibly being TRBD1 (6 bases). This CDR3 has 11 residues. Per the germline V gene, CDR1 is DFQATT and CDR2 is SNEGSKA (reference sequence). V dropped 7 bases and J dropped 7 bases, with 11 bases sitting between them. As DNA, the CDR3 is TGCAGTGTTTCCAGGGGTAATGAGCAGTTCTTC. It specifies CSVSRGNEQFF.

The genes are TRBV28 and TRBJ1-2; a weak D match, TRBD1 (6 bases). The CDR3 has 17 amino acids. Germline CDR1 and CDR2: MDHEN and SYDVKM. Trimming took off 2 bases at V and 2 bases at J, with 18 bases between the two ends. The CDR3 spells CASSLGRGAYRNYGYTF. In nucleotides, the CDR3 is TGTGCCAGCAGTTTAGGCAGGGGCGCATATAGGAACTATGGCTACACCTTC.

This clone appeared a single time. The chain is built from TRBV5-6 and TRBJ2-7; D possibly corresponds to TRBD1 (5 bases). V lost 4 bases, J lost 5 bases, and 16 bases lay in between. Germline-derived CDR1 and CDR2 are SGHDT and YYEEEE. The length of the CDR3 is 14 residues. The CDR3 DNA reads as TGTGCCAGCAGCCGCAGGGCGATATCCAACGAGCAGTACTTC. It codes for CASSRRAISNEQYF.

This clone turned up a few times. The chain has TRBV18 and TRBJ2-6; maybe TRBD1 (6 bases). The CDR3 extends over 17 amino acids. The V and J ends lost 3 bases and 2 bases respectively, with 14 bases between them. From germline, CDR1 is KGHSH and CDR2 LQKENI. The chain's CDR3 is CASSPDRIGAGANVLTF. Here the CDR3 DNA reads TGTGCCAGCTCACCGGACAGAATAGGGGCTGGGGCCAACGTCCTGACTTTC.

V gene TRBV18 combines with J gene TRBJ1-1; D ambiguous. Trimming removed 2 bases from V and 8 bases from J, with 12 bases in between. Germline-derived CDR1 and CDR2 are KGHSH and LQKENI. The CDR3 has 13 residues. The CDR3 region is CASSPTAAGEAFF. The CDR3 DNA reads as TGTGCCAGCTCACCAACCGCGGCCGGCGAAGCTTTCTTT.

The J gene is TRBJ2-7, the V gene TRBV19; the match to TRBD1 covers 8 bases. Germline loops: CDR1 LNHDA, CDR2 SQIVND (reference sequence). The junction had 8 bases not matched to a gene; V was cut back by 7 bases and J by 0 bases. The CDR3 length is 15 residues. This CDR3 is CASTPGQASSYEQYF. CDR3 DNA: TGTGCCAGTACACCGGGACAGGCGAGCTCCTACGAGCAGTACTTC. The whole variable domain, remainder taken from reference TRBV19 and TRBJ2-7, is DGGITQSPKYLFRKEGQNVTLSCEQNLNHDAMYWYRQDPGQGLRLIYYSQIVNDFQKGDIAEGYSVSREKKESFPLTVTSAQKNPTAFYLCASTPGQASSYEQYFGPGTRLTVT.

The chain combines TRBV9 with TRBJ2-2, with D unclear. There are 14 residues in the CDR3. V was clipped by 1 base and J by 1 base, with 5 bases between them. Germline loops: CDR1 SGDLS, CDR2 YYNGEE. The CDR3 coding sequence is TGTGCCAGCAGCGTACTAGAGAACACCGGGGAGCTGTTTTTT. It yields the protein CASSVLENTGELFF. Drawing the rest from reference TRBV9 and TRBJ2-2, the complete variable domain is DSGVTQTPKHLITATGQRVTLRCSPRSGDLSVYWYQQSLDQGLQFLIQYYNGEERAKGNILERFSAQQFPDLHSELNLSSLELGDSALYFCASSVLENTGELFFGEGSRLTVL.

This rearrangement joins TRBV29-1 to TRBJ2-3; D not resolved. Germline CDR1 reads SQVTM; CDR2 reads ANQGSEA. V lost 5 bases to trimming and J lost 4 bases, with 10 bases between them. The CDR3 extends over 12 amino acids. This CDR3 reads CSVLGLADTQYF. Written as DNA, the CDR3 is TGCAGCGTTTTGGGCCTCGCAGATACGCAGTATTTT.

The chain recombines TRBV7-2 with TRBJ2-2, with 11 bases lining up with TRBD1. This CDR3 contains 15 residues. The germline gives CDR1 SGHTA, CDR2 FQGNSA. Trimming removed 5 bases from V and 9 bases from J; junction bases left unmatched: 8. The CDR3 region has the DNA TGTGCCAGCAGCGGTGGCGGACAGGGGGCTAGGGAGCTGTTTTTT. Translating it yields CASSGGGQGARELFF.

This chain links TRBV5-1 with TRBJ1-1; 8 nucleotides match TRBD1. The CDR3 has 16 amino acids. Trimming at V came to 4 bases and at J to 4 bases, leaving 12 bases not matched to a gene. Germline V lookup: CDR1 SGHRS, CDR2 YFSETQ. CDR3 region: CASSELPGGVGTEAFF. CDR3 nucleotide sequence: TGCGCCAGCAGCGAACTCCCAGGGGGCGTCGGCACTGAAGCTTTCTTT.

The rearrangement joins TRBV11-2 to TRBJ1-2; possible D gene TRBD1, 6 bases. Germline V gives CDR1 SGHAT, CDR2 FQNNGV. There are 16 residues in the CDR3. Deletions cut 4 bases from V and 3 bases from J, with 18 bases between. The CDR3 DNA is TGTGCCAGCAGCTCTAAACTCCGGGACAAGTACTATGGCTACACCTTC. It translates to CASSSKLRDKYYGYTF.

V is TRBV30 and J is TRBJ2-7; D may be TRBD1 (6 bases). The ends were cut back, 8 bases at V and 3 bases at J, with 35 bases in the middle. This CDR3 region has 19 residues. Germline-derived CDR1 and CDR2 are GTSNPN and SVGIG (reference sequence). As DNA, the CDR3 is TGTGCCCGGGATACAGACCTCGAAACATACAGGGCAGGCGGCTACGAGCAGTACTTC. This encodes CARDTDLETYRAGGYEQYF.

The chain links TRBV2 to TRBJ2-3; D may be TRBD2 (5 bases). With 8 bases removed from V and 1 base from J, the gap between germline ends came to 16 bases. Germline-derived CDR1 and CDR2 are SNHLY and FYNNEI. CDR3 length: 15 residues. The CDR3 DNA reads TGTGCCAGCGGACGAGAGGGCAGCCGCACAGATACGCAGTATTTT. This translates into CASGREGSRTDTQYF.